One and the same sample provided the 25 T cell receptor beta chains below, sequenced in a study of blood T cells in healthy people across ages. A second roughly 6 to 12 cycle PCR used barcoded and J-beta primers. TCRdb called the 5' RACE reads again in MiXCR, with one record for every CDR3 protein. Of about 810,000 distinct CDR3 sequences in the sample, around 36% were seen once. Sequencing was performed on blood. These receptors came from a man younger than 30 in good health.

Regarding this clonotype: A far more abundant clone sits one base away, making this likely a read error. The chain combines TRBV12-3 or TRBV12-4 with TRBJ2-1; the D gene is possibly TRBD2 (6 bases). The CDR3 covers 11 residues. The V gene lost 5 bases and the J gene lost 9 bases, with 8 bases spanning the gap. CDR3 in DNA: TGTGCCAGCAGTATGGGGGGTGAGCAGTTCTTC. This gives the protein CASSMGGEQFF.

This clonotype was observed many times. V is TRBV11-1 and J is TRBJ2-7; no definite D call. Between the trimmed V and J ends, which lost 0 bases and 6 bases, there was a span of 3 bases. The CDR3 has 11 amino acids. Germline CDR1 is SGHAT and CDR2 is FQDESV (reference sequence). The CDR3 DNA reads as TGTGCCAGCAGCTTAGCTAGCGAGCAGTACTTC. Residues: CASSLASEQYF.

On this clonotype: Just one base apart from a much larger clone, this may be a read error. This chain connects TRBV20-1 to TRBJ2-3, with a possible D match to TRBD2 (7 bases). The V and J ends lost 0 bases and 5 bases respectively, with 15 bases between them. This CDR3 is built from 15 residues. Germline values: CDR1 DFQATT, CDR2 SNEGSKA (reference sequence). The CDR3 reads CSAREPVGGLDTQYF. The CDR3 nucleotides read TGCAGTGCTAGAGAGCCAGTGGGGGGGCTAGATACGCAGTATTTT.

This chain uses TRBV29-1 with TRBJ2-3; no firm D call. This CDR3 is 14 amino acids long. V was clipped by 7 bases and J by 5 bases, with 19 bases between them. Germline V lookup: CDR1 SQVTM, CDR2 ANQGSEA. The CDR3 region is CSGSYLGFRDTQYF. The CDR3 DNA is TGCAGCGGATCGTATTTGGGGTTTCGAGATACGCAGTATTTT.

The chain's CDR3 is CASSGGGTGKHNEQFF. The CDR3 DNA sequence: TGTGCCAGCAGTGGCGGTGGGACAGGGAAGCACAATGAGCAGTTCTTC. This sequence joins TRBV6-2 or TRBV6-3 and TRBJ2-1; 9 bases line up with TRBD1. The CDR3 length is 16 residues. The V and J ends lost 5 bases and 5 bases, in that order; junction bases with no gene match: 10. CDR1 MNHEY and CDR2 SVGEGT come from the germline V gene.

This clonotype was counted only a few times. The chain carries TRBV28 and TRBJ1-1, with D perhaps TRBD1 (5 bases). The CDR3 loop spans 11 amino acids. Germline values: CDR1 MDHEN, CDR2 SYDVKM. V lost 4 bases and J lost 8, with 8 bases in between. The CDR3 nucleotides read TGTGCCAGCAGTTCCCCAGGGGAAGCTTTCTTT. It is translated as CASSSPGEAFF.

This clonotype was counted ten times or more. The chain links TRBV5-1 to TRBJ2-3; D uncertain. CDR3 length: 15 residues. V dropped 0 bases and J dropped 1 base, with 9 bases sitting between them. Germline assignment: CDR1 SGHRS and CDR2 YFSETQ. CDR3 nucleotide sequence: TGCGCCAGCAGCTTGGACCCCCTCCGCACAGATACGCAGTATTTT. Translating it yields CASSLDPLRTDTQYF.

The DNA for the CDR3 is TGCAGCGTGTCCGGATACACTGAATACAAACTTGGCGATGAGCAGTTCTTC. It yields the protein CSVSGYTEYKLGDEQFF. The chain is built from TRBV29-1 and TRBJ2-1, with D hard to call. The CDR3 covers 17 residues. CDR1 and CDR2 (germline): SQVTM, ANQGSEA. V lost 6 bases and J lost 8, with 29 bases in between.

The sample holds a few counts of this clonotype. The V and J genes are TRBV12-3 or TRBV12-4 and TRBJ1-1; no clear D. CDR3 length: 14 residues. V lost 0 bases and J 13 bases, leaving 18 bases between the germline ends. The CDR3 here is CASSLAVGFGGIFF. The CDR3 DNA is TGTGCCAGCAGTTTAGCGGTGGGATTTGGAGGGATTTTCTTT.

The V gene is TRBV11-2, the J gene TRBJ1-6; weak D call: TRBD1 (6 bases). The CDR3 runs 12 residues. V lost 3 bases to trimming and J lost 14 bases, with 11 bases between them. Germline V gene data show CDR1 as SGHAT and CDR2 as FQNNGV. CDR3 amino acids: CASSFSGEALHF. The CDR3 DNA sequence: TGTGCCAGCAGCTTCTCAGGGGAGGCCCTCCACTTT.

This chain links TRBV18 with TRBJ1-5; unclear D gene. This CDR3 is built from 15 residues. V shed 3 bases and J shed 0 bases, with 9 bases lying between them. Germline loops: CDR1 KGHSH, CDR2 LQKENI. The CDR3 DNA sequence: TGTGCCAGCTCACCCGGCCTGAATAGCAATCAGCCCCAGCATTTT. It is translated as CASSPGLNSNQPQHF. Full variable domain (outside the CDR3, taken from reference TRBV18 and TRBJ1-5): NAGVMQNPRHLVRRRGQEARLRCSPMKGHSHVYWYRQLPEEGLKFMVYLQKENIIDESGMPKERFSAEFPKEGPSILRIQQVVRGDSAAYFCASSPGLNSNQPQHFGDGTRLSIL.

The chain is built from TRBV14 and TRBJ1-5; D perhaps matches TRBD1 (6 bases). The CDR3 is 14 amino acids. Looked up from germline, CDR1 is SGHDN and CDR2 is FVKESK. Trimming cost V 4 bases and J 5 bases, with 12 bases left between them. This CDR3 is CASSPRGADQPQHF. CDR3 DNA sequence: TGTGCCAGCAGCCCCCGGGGGGCTGATCAGCCCCAGCATTTT.

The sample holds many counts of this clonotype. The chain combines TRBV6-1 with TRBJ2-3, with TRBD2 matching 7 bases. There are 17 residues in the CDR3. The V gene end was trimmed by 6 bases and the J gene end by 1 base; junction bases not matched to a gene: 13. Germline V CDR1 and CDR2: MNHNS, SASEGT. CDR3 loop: CASSPDGGVSGTDTQYF. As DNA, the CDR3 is TGTGCCAGCAGCCCCGATGGGGGGGTCAGTGGCACAGATACGCAGTATTTT.

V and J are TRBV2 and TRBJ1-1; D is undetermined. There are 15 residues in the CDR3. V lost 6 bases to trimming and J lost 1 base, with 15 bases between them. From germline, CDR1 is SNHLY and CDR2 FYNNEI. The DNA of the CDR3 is TGTGCCAGCAGCCTACTCGGTCTGCGGAACACTGAAGCTTTCTTT. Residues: CASSLLGLRNTEAFF.

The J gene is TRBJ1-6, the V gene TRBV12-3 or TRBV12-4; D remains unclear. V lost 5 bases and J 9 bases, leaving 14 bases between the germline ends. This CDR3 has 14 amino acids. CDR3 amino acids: CASSVFGKGSPLHF. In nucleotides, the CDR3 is TGTGCCAGCAGTGTATTTGGGAAGGGTTCACCCCTCCACTTT.

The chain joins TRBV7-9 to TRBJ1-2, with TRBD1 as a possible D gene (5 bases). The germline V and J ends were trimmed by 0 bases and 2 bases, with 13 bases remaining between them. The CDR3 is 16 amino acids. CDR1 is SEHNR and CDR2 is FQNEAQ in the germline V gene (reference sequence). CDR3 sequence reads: CASSLATIGDNYGYTF. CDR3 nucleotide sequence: TGTGCCAGCAGCTTAGCTACCATTGGGGACAACTATGGCTACACCTTC.

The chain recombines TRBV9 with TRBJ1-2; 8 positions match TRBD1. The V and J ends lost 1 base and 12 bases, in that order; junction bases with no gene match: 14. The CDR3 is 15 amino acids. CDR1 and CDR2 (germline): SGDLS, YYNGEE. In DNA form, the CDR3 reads TGTGCCAGCAGCGTAACGGCAGGGGGCATGGATAGGAACACCTTC. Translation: CASSVTAGGMDRNTF.

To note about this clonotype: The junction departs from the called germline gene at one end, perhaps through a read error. The CDR3 DNA follows: TGCGGTGCTAGCTCCCCCCCCGGGTCGGATCAGCCCCAGCATTTT. Residues: CGASSPPGSDQPQHF. This chain connects TRBV20-1 to TRBJ1-5; D remains unclear. The length of the CDR3 is 15 residues. Germline CDR1 and CDR2: DFQATT and SNEGSKA (reference sequence).

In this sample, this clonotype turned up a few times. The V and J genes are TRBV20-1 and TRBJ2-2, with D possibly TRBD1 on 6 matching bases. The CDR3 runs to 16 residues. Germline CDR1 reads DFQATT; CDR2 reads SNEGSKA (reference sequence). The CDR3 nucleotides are TGCAGCACCGTAATACCCAGGACAGCGAACACCGGGGAGCTGTTTTTT. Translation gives CSTVIPRTANTGELFF.

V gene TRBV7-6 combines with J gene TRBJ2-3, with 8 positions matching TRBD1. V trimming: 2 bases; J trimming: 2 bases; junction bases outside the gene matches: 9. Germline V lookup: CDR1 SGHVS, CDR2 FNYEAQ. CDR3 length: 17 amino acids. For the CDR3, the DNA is TGTGCCAGCAGCTTACGGGCGACAGGGGCCGACACAGATACGCAGTATTTT. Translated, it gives CASSLRATGADTDTQYF.

For the CDR3, the DNA is TGCGCCAGCAGCTCAGGACTAGCGGGGGAGTACAATGAGCAGTACTTC. This translates into CASSSGLAGEYNEQYF. The chain employs TRBV5-1 and TRBJ2-1, with 13 bases lining up with TRBD2. The J call may be wrong; the DNA end is better matched by TRBJ2-7. This CDR3 contains 16 residues. Germline V CDR1 and CDR2: SGHRS, YFSETQ.

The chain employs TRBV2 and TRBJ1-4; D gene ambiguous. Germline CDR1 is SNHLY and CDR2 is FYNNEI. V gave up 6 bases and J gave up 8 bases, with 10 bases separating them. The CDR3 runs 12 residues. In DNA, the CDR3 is TGTGCCAGCAGGACCTCAACAGAAAAACTGTTTTTT. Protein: CASRTSTEKLFF.

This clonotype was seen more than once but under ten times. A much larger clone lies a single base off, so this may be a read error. CDR3 residues: CSARTGREQYF. CDR3 sequence (DNA): TGCAGCGCCCGCACAGGGCGCGAGCAGTACTTC. The rearrangement uses TRBV29-1 and TRBJ2-7, with a possible D match to TRBD1 (6 bases). Deletions cut 7 bases from V and 6 bases from J, with 13 bases between. CDR1 SQVTM and CDR2 ANQGSEA come from the germline V gene. The CDR3 length is 11 residues.

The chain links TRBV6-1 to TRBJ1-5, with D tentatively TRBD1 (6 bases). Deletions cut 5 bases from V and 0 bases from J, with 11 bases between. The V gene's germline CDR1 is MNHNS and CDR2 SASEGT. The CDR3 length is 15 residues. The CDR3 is CASSIRTDSNQPQHF. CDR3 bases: TGTGCCAGCAGTATTCGGACAGATAGCAATCAGCCCCAGCATTTT.

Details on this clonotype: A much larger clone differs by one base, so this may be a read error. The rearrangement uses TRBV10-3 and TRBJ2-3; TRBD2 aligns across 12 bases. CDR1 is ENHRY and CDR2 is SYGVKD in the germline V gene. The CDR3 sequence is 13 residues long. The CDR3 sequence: CAVTSGGTGTQYF. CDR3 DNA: TGTGCCGTGACTAGCGGGGGCACAGGTACGCAGTATTTT.